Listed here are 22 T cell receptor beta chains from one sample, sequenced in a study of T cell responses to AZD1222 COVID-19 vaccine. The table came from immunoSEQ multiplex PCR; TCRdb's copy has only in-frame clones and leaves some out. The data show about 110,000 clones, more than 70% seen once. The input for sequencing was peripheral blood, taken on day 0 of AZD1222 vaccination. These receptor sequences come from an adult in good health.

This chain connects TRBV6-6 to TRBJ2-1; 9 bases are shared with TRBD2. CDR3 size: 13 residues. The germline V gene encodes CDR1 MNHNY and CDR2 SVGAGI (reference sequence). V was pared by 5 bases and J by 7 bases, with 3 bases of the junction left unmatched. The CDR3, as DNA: TGTGCCAGCAGTACAGCGGGAGGTAATGAGCAGTTCTTC. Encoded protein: CASSTAGGNEQFF.

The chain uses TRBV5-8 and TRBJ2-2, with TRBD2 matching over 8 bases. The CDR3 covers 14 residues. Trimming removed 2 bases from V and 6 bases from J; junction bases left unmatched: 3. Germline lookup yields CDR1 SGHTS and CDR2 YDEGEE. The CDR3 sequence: CASSFRGGSGELFF. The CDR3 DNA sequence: TGTGCCAGCAGCTTCCGGGGGGGTTCCGGGGAGCTGTTTTTT. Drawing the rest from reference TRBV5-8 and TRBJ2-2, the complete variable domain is EAGVTQSPTHLIKTRGQQATLRCSPISGHTSVYWYQQALGLGLQFLLWYDEGEERNRGNFPPRFSGRQFPNYSSELNVNALELEDSALYLCASSFRGGSGELFFGEGSRLTVL.

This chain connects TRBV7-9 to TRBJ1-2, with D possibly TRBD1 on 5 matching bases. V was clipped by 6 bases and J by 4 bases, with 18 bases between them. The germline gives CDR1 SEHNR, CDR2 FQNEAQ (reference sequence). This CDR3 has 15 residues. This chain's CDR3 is CASSTGTTVLYGYTF. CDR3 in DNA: TGTGCCAGCAGTACGGGAACGACAGTTCTCTATGGCTACACCTTC.

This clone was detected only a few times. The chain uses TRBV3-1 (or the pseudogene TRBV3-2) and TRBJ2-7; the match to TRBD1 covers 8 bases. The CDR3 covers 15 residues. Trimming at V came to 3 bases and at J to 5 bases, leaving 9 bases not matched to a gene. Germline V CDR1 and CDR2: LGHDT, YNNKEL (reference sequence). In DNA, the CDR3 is TGTGCCAGCAGCCATCACGGCAGGGGGCTCGACGAGCAGTACTTC. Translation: CASSHHGRGLDEQYF.

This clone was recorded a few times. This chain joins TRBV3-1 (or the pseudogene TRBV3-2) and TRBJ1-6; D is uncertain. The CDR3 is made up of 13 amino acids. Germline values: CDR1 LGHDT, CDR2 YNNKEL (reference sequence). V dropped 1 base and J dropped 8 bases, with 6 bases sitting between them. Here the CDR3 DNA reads TGTGCCAGCAGCCAAGTACGAGATTCACCCCTCCACTTT. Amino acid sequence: CASSQVRDSPLHF.

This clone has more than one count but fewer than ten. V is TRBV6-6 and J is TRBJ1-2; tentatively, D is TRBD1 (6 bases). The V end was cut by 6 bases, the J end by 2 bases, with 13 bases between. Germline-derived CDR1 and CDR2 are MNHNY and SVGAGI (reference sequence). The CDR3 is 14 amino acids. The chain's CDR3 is CASRPGQLNYGYTF. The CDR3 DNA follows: TGTGCCAGCAGGCCCGGACAGTTAAACTATGGCTACACCTTC.

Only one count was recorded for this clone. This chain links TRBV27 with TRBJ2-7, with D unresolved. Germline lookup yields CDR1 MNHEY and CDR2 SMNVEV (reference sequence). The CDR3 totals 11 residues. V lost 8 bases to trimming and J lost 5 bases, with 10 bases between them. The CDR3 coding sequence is TGTGCCAGCGGAAGGTTAAACGAGCAGTACTTC. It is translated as CASGRLNEQYF.

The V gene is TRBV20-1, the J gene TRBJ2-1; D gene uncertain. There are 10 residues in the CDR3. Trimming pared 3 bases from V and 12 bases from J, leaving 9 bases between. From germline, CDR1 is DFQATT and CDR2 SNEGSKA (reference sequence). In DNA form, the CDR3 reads TGCAGTGCTAGGTCCCAGTGGCAGTTCTTC. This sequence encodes CSARSQWQFF.

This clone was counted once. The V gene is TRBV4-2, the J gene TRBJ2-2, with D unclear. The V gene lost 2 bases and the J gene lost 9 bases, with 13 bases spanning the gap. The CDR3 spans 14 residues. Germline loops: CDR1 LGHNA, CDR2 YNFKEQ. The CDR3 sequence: CASSQTSTGRELFF. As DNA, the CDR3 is TGTGCCAGCAGCCAAACCTCTACCGGCAGGGAGCTGTTTTTT.

The CDR3 spells CASSATTRTGSEQFF. DNA of the CDR3: TGTGCCAGCAGCGCTACTACTCGGACCGGGAGTGAGCAGTTCTTC. This chain connects TRBV2 to TRBJ2-1, with a tentative D call TRBD2 (6 bases). CDR1 SNHLY and CDR2 FYNNEI come from the germline V gene. V lost 6 bases and J 9 bases, leaving 21 bases between the germline ends. CDR3 length: 15 amino acids.

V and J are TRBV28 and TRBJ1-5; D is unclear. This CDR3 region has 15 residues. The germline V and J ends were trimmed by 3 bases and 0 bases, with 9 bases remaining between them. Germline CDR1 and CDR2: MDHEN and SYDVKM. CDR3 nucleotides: TGTGCCAGCAGTTTCTACTCGGATAGCAATCAGCCCCAGCATTTT. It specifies CASSFYSDSNQPQHF.

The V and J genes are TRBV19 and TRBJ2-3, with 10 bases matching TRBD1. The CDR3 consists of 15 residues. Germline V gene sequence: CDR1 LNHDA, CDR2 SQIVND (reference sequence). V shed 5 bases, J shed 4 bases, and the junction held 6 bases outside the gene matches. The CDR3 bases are TGTGCCAGTAGTGGGACAGGGGATATGGCAGATACGCAGTATTTT. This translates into CASSGTGDMADTQYF.

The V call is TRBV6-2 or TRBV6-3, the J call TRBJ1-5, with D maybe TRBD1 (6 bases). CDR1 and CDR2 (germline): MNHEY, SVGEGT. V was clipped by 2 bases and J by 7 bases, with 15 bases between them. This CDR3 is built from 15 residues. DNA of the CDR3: TGTGCCAGCAGTTACGGGGGGGCCCTCTCCCAGCCCCAGCATTTT. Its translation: CASSYGGALSQPQHF.

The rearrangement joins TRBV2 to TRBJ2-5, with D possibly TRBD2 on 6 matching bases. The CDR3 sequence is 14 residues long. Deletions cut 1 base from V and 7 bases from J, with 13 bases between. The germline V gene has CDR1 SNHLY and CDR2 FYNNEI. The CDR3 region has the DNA TGTGCCAGCAGTGAAGGGTTAGCGGTTGCGACCCAGTACTTC. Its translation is CASSEGLAVATQYF.

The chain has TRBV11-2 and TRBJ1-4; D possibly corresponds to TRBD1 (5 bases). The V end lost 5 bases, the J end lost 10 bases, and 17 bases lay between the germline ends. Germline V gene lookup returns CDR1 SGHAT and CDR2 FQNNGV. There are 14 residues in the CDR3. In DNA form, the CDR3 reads TGTGCCAGCAGCCGGGGGAGCCCTCCGGGAAAACTGTTTTTT. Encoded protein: CASSRGSPPGKLFF. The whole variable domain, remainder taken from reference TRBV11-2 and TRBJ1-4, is EAGVAQSPRYKIIEKRQSVAFWCNPISGHATLYWYQQILGQGPKLLIQFQNNGVVDDSQLPKDRFSAERLKGVDSTLKIQPAKLEDSAVYLCASSRGSPPGKLFFGSGTQLSVL.

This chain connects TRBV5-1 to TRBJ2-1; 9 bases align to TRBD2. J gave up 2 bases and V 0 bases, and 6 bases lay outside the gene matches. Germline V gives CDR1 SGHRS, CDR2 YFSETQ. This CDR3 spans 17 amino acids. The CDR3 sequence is CASSLGPSSGAYNEQFF. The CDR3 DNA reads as TGCGCCAGCAGCTTGGGCCCCTCTAGCGGGGCCTACAATGAGCAGTTCTTC.

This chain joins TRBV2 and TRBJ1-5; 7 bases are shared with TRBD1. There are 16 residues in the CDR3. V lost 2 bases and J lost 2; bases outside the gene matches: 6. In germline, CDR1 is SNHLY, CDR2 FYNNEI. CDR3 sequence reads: CASSEQTGKGNQPQHF. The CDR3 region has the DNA TGTGCCAGCAGTGAACAGACAGGGAAGGGCAATCAGCCCCAGCATTTT.

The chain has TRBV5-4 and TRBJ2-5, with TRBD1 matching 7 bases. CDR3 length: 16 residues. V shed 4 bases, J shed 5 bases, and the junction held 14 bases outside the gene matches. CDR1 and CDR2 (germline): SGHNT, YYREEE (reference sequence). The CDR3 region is CASSPAPGQKIETQYF. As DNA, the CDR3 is TGTGCCAGCAGCCCCGCCCCGGGACAGAAAATTGAGACCCAGTACTTC.

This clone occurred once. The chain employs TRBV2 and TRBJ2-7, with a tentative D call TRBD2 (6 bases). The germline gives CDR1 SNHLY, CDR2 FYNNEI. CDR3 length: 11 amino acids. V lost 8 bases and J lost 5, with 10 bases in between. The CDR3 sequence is CASGTLNEQYF. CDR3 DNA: TGTGCCAGCGGGACTCTCAACGAGCAGTACTTC.

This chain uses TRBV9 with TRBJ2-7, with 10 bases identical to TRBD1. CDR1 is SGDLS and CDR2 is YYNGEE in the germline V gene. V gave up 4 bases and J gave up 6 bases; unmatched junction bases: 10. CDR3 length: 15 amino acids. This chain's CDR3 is CASSRHRGQGSEQYF. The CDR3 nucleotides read TGTGCCAGCAGCCGCCATAGGGGACAGGGGTCCGAGCAGTACTTC.

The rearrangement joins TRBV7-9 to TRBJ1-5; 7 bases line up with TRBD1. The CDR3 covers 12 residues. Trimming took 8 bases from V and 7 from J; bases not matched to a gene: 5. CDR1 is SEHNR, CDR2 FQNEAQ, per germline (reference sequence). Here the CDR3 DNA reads TGTGCCAGCGGGGACAGTTTACAGCCCCAGCATTTT. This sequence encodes CASGDSLQPQHF.

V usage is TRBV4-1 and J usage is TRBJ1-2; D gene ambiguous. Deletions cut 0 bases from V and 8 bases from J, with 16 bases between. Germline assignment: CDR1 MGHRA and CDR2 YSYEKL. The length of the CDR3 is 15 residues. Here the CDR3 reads CASSQEDGQFFGYTF. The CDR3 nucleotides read TGCGCCAGCAGCCAAGAGGACGGGCAGTTTTTCGGCTACACCTTC.